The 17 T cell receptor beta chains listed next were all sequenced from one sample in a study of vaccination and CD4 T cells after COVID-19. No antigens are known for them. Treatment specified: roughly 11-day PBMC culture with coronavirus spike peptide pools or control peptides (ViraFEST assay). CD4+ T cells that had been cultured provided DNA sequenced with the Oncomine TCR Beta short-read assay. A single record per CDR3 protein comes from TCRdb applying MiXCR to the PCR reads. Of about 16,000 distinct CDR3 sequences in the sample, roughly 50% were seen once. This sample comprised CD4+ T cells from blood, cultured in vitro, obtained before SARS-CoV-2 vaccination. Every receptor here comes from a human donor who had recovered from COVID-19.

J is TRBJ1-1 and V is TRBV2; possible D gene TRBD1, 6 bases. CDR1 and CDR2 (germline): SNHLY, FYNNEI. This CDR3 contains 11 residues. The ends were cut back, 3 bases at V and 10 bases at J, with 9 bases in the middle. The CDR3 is CASSEGQIAFF. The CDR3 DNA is TGTGCCAGCAGTGAGGGACAAATAGCTTTCTTT. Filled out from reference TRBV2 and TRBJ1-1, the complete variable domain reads EPEVTQTPSHQVTQMGQEVILRCVPISNHLYFYWYRQILGQKVEFLVSFYNNEISEKSEIFDDQFSVERPDGSNFTLKIRSTKLEDSAMYFCASSEGQIAFFGQGTRLTVV.

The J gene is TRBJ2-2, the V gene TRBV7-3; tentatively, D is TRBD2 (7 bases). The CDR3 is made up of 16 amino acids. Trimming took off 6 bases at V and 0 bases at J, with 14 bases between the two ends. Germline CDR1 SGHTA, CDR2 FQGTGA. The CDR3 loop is CASSRQGTTNTGELFF. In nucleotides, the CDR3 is TGTGCCAGCAGTCGCCAGGGGACTACGAACACCGGGGAGCTGTTTTTT.

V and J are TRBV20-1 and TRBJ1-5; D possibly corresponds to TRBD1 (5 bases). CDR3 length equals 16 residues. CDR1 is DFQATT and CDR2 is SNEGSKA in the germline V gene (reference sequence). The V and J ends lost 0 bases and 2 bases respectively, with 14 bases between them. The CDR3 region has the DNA TGCAGTGCTAGAGATCTCCGGGGGATGGGCAATCAGCCCCAGCATTTT. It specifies CSARDLRGMGNQPQHF.

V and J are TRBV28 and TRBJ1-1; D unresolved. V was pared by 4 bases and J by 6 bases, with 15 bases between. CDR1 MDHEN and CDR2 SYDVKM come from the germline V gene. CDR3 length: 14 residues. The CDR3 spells CASSSPDKGSEAFF. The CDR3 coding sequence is TGTGCCAGCAGTTCCCCGGATAAGGGATCTGAAGCTTTCTTT.

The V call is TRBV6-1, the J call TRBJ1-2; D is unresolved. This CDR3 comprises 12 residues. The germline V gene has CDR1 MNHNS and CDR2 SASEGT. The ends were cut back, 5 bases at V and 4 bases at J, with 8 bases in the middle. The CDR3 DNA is TGTGCCAGCAGTCGGACCCCCTATGGCTACACCTTC. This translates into CASSRTPYGYTF.

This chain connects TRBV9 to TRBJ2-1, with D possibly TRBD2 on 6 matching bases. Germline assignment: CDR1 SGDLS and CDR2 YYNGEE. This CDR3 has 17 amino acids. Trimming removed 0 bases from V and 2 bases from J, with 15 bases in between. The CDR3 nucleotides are TGTGCCAGCAGCGTAGTCAGTAGCGGAATAACCTACAATGAGCAGTTCTTC. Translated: CASSVVSSGITYNEQFF.

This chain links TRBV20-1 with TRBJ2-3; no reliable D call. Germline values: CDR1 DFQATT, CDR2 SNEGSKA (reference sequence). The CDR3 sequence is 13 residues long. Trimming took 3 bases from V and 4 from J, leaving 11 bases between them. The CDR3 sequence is CSARPYSADTQYF. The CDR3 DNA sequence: TGCAGTGCTAGGCCCTACTCAGCAGATACGCAGTATTTT.

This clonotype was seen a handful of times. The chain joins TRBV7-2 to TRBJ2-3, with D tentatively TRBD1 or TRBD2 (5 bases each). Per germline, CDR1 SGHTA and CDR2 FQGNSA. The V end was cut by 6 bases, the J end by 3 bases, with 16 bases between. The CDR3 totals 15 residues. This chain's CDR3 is CASRAGLASTDTQYF. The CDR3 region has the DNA TGTGCCAGCAGGGCAGGGCTAGCAAGTACAGATACGCAGTATTTT.

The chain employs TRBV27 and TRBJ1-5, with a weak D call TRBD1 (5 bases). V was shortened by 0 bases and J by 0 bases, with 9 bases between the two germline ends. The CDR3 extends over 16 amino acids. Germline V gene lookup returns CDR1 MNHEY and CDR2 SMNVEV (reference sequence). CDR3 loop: CASSLSSGNSNQPQHF. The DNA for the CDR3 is TGTGCCAGCAGTTTATCGTCAGGGAATAGCAATCAGCCCCAGCATTTT.

This chain's CDR3 is CASSPLGGTGFGNQPQHF. CDR3 in DNA: TGTGCCAGCAGTCCTCTGGGCGGGACAGGGTTCGGCAATCAGCCCCAGCATTTT. V is TRBV6-1 and J is TRBJ1-5; 9 bases map to TRBD1. Unmatched junction bases numbered 13, after V lost 5 bases and J lost 2 bases. Germline V lookup: CDR1 MNHNS, CDR2 SASEGT. This CDR3 is 18 amino acids long.

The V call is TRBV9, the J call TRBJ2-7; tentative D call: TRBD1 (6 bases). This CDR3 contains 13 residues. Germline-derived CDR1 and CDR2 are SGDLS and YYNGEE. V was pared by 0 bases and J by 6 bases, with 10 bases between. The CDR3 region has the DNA TGTGCCAGCAGCGTAGAAGGGGGTCGCGAGCAGTACTTC. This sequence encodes CASSVEGGREQYF.

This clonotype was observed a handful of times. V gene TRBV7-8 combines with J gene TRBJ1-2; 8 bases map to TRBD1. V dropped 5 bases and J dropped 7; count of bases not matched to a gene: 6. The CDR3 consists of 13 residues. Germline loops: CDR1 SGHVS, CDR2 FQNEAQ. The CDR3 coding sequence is TGTGCCAGCAGCGGACAGGGATCTCGTGGCTACACCTTC. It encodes CASSGQGSRGYTF.

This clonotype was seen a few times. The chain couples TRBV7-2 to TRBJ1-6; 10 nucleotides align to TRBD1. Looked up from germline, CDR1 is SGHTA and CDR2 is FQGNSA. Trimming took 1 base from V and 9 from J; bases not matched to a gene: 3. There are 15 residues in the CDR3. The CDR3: CASSLVRDRGSPLHF. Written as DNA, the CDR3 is TGTGCCAGCAGCTTAGTGAGGGACAGGGGTTCACCCCTCCACTTT.

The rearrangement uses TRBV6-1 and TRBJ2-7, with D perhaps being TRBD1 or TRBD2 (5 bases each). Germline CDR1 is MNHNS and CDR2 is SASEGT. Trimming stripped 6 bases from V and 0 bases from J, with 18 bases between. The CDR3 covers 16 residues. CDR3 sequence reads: CASRRGRDGVSYEQYF. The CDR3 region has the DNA TGTGCCAGCAGACGGGGCCGGGACGGAGTCTCCTACGAGCAGTACTTC.

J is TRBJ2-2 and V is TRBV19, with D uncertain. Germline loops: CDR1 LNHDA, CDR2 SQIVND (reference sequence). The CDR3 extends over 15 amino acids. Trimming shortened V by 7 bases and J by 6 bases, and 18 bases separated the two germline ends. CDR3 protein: CASNTGDFYPGELFF. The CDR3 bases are TGTGCCAGTAATACCGGAGACTTCTATCCCGGGGAGCTGTTTTTT.

Here the CDR3 DNA reads TGTGCCAGCAGCTTAGCATTTAAAGAGACCCAGTACTTC. Its translation: CASSLAFKETQYF. V and J are TRBV7-9 and TRBJ2-5, with unresolved D. V shed 0 bases and J shed 3 bases, with 5 bases lying between them. This CDR3 has 13 residues. CDR1 SEHNR and CDR2 FQNEAQ come from the germline V gene (reference sequence).

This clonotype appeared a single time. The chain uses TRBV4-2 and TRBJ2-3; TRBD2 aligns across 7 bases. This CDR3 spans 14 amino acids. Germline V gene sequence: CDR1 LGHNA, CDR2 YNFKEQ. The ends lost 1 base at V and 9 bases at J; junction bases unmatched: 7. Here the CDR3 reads CASSQGTSEETQYF. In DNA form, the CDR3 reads TGTGCCAGCAGCCAAGGTACTAGCGAAGAGACGCAGTATTTT.